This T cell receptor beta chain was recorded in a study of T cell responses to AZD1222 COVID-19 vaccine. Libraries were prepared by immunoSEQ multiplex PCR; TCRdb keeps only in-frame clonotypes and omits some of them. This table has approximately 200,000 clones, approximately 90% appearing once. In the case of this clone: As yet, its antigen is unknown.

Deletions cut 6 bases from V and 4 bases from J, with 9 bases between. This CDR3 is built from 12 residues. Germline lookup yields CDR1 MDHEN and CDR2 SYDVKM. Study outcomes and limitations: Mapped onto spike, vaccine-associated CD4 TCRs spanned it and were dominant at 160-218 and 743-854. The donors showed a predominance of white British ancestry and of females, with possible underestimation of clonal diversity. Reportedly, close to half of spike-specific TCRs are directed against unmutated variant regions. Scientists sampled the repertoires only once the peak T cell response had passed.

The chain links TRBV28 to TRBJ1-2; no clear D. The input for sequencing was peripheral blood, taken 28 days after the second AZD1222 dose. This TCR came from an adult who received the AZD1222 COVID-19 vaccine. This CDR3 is CASSSGSYGYTF. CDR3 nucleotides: TGTGCCAGCAGCTCCGGGAGCTATGGCTACACCTTC.